A single sample is the source of the 15 T cell receptor beta chains below, sequenced in a study of T cells in tuberculosis. Measured with immunoSEQ multiplex PCR; TCRdb has only the in-frame clones, and not every one. The repertoire holds 25,000 to 35,000 clones, with roughly 95% as singletons. Sequenced sample: PBMCs. These receptor sequences come from a donor between 10 and 35 years old with latent tuberculosis or without tuberculosis infection.

The V gene is TRBV5-1, the J gene TRBJ2-5; 11 bases align to TRBD2. CDR3 size: 16 residues. V gave up 3 bases and J gave up 3 bases; unmatched junction bases: 7. The germline CDR1 and CDR2 sequences are SGHRS and YFSETQ. CDR3 bases: TGCGCCAGCAGCTCGGAGGGTAGCGGGAGGGAAGAGACCCAGTACTTC. Its protein is CASSSEGSGREETQYF.

The J gene is TRBJ1-3, the V gene TRBV13, with a weak D call TRBD1 (6 bases). The ends were cut back, 0 bases at V and 4 bases at J, with 7 bases in the middle. The CDR3 is made up of 14 amino acids. Germline V gene lookup returns CDR1 PRHDT and CDR2 FYEKMQ (reference sequence). CDR3 coding DNA: TGTGCCAGCAGCTTAGGAGGACAGGGAAACACCATATATTTT. Translating gives CASSLGGQGNTIYF. Full variable domain (rest looked up from reference TRBV13 and TRBJ1-3): AAGVIQSPRHLIKEKRETATLKCYPIPRHDTVYWYQQGPGQDPQFLISFYEKMQSDKGSIPDRFSAQQFSDYHSELNMSSLELGDSALYFCASSLGGQGNTIYFGEGSWLTVV.

The chain uses TRBV7-2 and TRBJ2-3; 9 nucleotides agree with TRBD2. The CDR3 sequence is 16 residues long. V shed 1 base, J shed 6 bases, and the junction held 8 bases outside the gene matches. Germline V gene sequence: CDR1 SGHTA, CDR2 FQGNSA. The CDR3 DNA follows: TGTGCCAGCAGCTTAGGGGCTAGCGGGATAGGGGATACGCAGTATTTT. Encoded protein: CASSLGASGIGDTQYF.

This clone appeared a single time. The chain uses TRBV7-3 and TRBJ2-3; possible D gene TRBD1, 6 bases. Looked up from germline, CDR1 is SGHTA and CDR2 is FQGTGA. The V end lost 5 bases, the J end lost 2 bases, and 14 bases lay between the germline ends. This CDR3 has 15 amino acids. CDR3 nucleotide sequence: TGTGCCAGCAGCCCTCGGACAGCTGACACAGATACGCAGTATTTT. Protein: CASSPRTADTDTQYF. The whole variable domain, remainder taken from reference TRBV7-3 and TRBJ2-3, is GAGVSQTPSNKVTEKGKYVELRCDPISGHTALYWYRQSLGQGPEFLIYFQGTGAADDSGLPNDRFFAVRPEGSVSTLKIQRTERGDSAVYLCASSPRTADTDTQYFGPGTRLTVL.

This chain uses TRBV9 with TRBJ2-7, with D possibly matching TRBD2 (6 bases). Germline CDR1 is SGDLS and CDR2 is YYNGEE. Between the trimmed V and J ends, which lost 3 bases and 0 bases, there was a span of 10 bases. This CDR3 contains 14 residues. The CDR3 DNA is TGTGCCAGCAGCGAGGGACTCGGCTCCTACGAGCAGTACTTC. Its translation: CASSEGLGSYEQYF. The whole variable domain, remainder taken from reference TRBV9 and TRBJ2-7, is DSGVTQTPKHLITATGQRVTLRCSPRSGDLSVYWYQQSLDQGLQFLIQYYNGEERAKGNILERFSAQQFPDLHSELNLSSLELGDSALYFCASSEGLGSYEQYFGPGTRLTVT.

The rearrangement joins TRBV15 to TRBJ1-1; TRBD1 matches 11 bases. The germline gives CDR1 LNHNV, CDR2 YYDKDF (reference sequence). The V and J ends lost 4 bases and 3 bases, in that order; junction bases with no gene match: 4. This CDR3 spans 15 amino acids. The CDR3 loop reads CATSIGQGAYTEAFF. CDR3 nucleotides: TGTGCCACCAGCATTGGACAGGGGGCATACACTGAAGCTTTCTTT.

This clone is a singleton in its sample. The V call is TRBV18, the J call TRBJ2-5; TRBD2 is a possible D gene (6 bases). V dropped 2 bases and J dropped 2 bases, with 18 bases sitting between them. Looked up from germline, CDR1 is KGHSH and CDR2 is LQKENI. The CDR3 is made up of 17 amino acids. This CDR3 reads CASSPMVDVRGQETQYF. The CDR3 nucleotides read TGTGCCAGCTCACCAATGGTTGACGTCCGGGGGCAAGAGACCCAGTACTTC.

This chain joins TRBV18 and TRBJ2-7; TRBD1 aligns across 9 bases. This CDR3 is built from 14 residues. With 6 bases clipped from V and 3 bases from J, the junction kept 6 bases outside the gene matches. Germline CDR1 is KGHSH and CDR2 is LQKENI. The DNA for the CDR3 is TGTGCCAGCTCCCCGACAGGGGGGAACTACGAGCAGTACTTC. Protein product: CASSPTGGNYEQYF.

This chain links TRBV5-1 with TRBJ1-2; D might be TRBD1 (6 bases). This CDR3 spans 16 amino acids. Germline CDR1 reads SGHRS; CDR2 reads YFSETQ. The V end lost 0 bases, the J end lost 4 bases, and 16 bases lay between the germline ends. CDR3 bases: TGCGCCAGCAGCTTGGGGGGGGGCACCTCCACCTATGGCTACACCTTC. Translated: CASSLGGGTSTYGYTF.

Only one count was recorded for this clone. V usage is TRBV19 and J usage is TRBJ2-2; perhaps TRBD2 as D (6 bases). Germline V gene data show CDR1 as LNHDA and CDR2 as SQIVND (reference sequence). V lost 7 bases and J lost 0, with 12 bases in between. There are 15 residues in the CDR3. CDR3 bases: TGTGCCAGTAATGAGGGGACTTCGAACACCGGGGAGCTGTTTTTT. It is translated as CASNEGTSNTGELFF.

The genes are TRBV9 and TRBJ2-5, with TRBD2 matching over 14 bases. Germline V gene data show CDR1 as SGDLS and CDR2 as YYNGEE. With V trimmed by 4 bases and J by 3 bases, 11 bases remained unmatched. CDR3 length: 18 amino acids. CDR3 bases: TGTGCCAGCAGCCCCGGGACTAGCGGGAGTGGGCTAAAAGAGACCCAGTACTTC. Translation gives CASSPGTSGSGLKETQYF. Complete variable domain (other parts from reference TRBV9 and TRBJ2-5): DSGVTQTPKHLITATGQRVTLRCSPRSGDLSVYWYQQSLDQGLQFLIQYYNGEERAKGNILERFSAQQFPDLHSELNLSSLELGDSALYFCASSPGTSGSGLKETQYFGPGTRLLVL.

V usage is TRBV10-3 and J usage is TRBJ2-5; tentative D call: TRBD1 (5 bases). Germline V gene data show CDR1 as ENHRY and CDR2 as SYGVKD. V was shortened by 0 bases and J by 6 bases, with 8 bases between the two germline ends. The CDR3 length is 13 residues. CDR3 sequence: CAISESKGQTQYF. The DNA of the CDR3 is TGTGCCATCAGTGAGTCTAAGGGGCAGACCCAGTACTTC.

This chain links TRBV5-4 with TRBJ1-5; 7 bases line up with TRBD1. This CDR3 comprises 13 residues. The germline gives CDR1 SGHNT, CDR2 YYREEE (reference sequence). Trimming took 3 bases from V and 5 from J; bases not matched to a gene: 2. Written as DNA, the CDR3 is TGTGCCAGCAGCTCTCAGGGGGATCAGCCCCAGCATTTT. Residues: CASSSQGDQPQHF.

V gene TRBV6-1 combines with J gene TRBJ2-7, with TRBD1 as a possible D gene (6 bases). The CDR3 contains 13 residues. V was trimmed by 8 bases and J by 5 bases, leaving 16 bases between them. Germline CDR1 and CDR2: MNHNS and SASEGT. In DNA form, the CDR3 reads TGTGCCAGCTACCTGCAGGGGTCCGACGAGCAGTACTTC. It specifies CASYLQGSDEQYF.

The chain uses TRBV18 and TRBJ2-3; TRBD2 aligns across 11 bases. J gave up 5 bases and V 6 bases, and 4 bases lay outside the gene matches. CDR3 length: 14 amino acids. CDR1 and CDR2 (germline): KGHSH, LQKENI. The CDR3: CASSIAGGQDTQYF. The CDR3 DNA sequence: TGTGCCAGCTCCATAGCGGGAGGGCAAGATACGCAGTATTTT.